One sample yielded the 2 T cell receptor beta chains listed below, sequenced in a study of identical twins. In TCRdb, the 5' RACE reads were re-called with MiXCR into one record per CDR3 protein. The sample gives 350,000 to 400,000 distinct CDR3 sequences, about 10% of which show up once; 8% to 10% is in the top ten. Sequencing used naive T cells sorted from blood. Receptor source: a woman aged 50 to 65 in good health.

This clonotype has only a few counts. V gene TRBV20-1 combines with J gene TRBJ2-5, with 10 bases fitting TRBD2. The germline V gene encodes CDR1 DFQATT and CDR2 SNEGSKA (reference sequence). Losses at the gene ends were 3 bases for V and 1 base for J; bases not matched to a gene: 5. The CDR3 loop spans 15 amino acids. The CDR3 nucleotides are TGCAGTGCTAGCCCTAGCGGGAGATTCCAAGAGACCCAGTACTTC. Residues: CSASPSGRFQETQYF.

This clonotype was seen only a few times. The chain carries TRBV4-1 and TRBJ2-7; possible D gene TRBD2, 6 bases. Germline V gene sequence: CDR1 MGHRA, CDR2 YSYEKL. The CDR3 spans 15 residues. The V end lost 4 bases, the J end lost 2 bases, and 15 bases lay between the germline ends. The CDR3 DNA is TGCGCCAGCAGCCCGAAAACCGGGGGTCCCTACGAGCAGTACTTC. Translating it yields CASSPKTGGPYEQYF.